This TCR beta chain came from a study of cytomegalovirus exposure and HLA in healthy donors. The germline gives CDR1 SGHRS, CDR2 YFSETQ. V lost 4 bases, J lost 9 bases, and 20 bases lay in between. The CDR3 runs to 15 residues. Primers for the PCR totalled 60 Vbeta and 13 Jbeta. TCRdb's table, derived via immunoSEQ multiplex PCR, lists solely in-frame clones and lacks some. Of 160,000 or so clones in the sample, about 80% are singletons; the top ten hold around a tenth. The donors (healthy individuals) were bone marrow donors. The receptor was derived from a man younger than 30 in good health and CMV-seropositive. The V gene is TRBV5-1, the J gene TRBJ2-1, with D perhaps matching TRBD1 (6 bases). The source material was PBMCs. The CDR3: CASSHTRPTDSEQFF. The CDR3 DNA reads TGCGCCAGCAGCCATACAAGACCGACGGACAGTGAGCAGTTCTTC.